The 11 T cell receptor beta chains reported below all come from one sample, sequenced in a study of blood T cell repertoires in COVID-19. Some clones are missing from TCRdb's copy, which holds only in-frame ones; the method was immunoSEQ multiplex PCR. The table has around 150,000 clones, approximately 80% seen once. The sequenced material came from peripheral blood. The receptors shown here come from a man aged 55 to 70 with acute or convalescent COVID-19.

CDR3 nucleotides: TGCGCCAGCAGCGCCGGACAGGGAGTAACTAATGAAAAACTGTTTTTT. Translated, it gives CASSAGQGVTNEKLFF. V and J are TRBV5-1 and TRBJ1-4; TRBD1 aligns across 8 bases. This CDR3 is built from 16 residues. V dropped 4 bases and J dropped 1; count of bases not matched to a gene: 6. Looked up from germline, CDR1 is SGHRS and CDR2 is YFSETQ. The variable domain in full, with the rest retrieved from reference TRBV5-1 and TRBJ1-4, is KAGVTQTPRYLIKTRGQQVTLSCSPISGHRSVSWYQQTPGQGLQFLFEYFSETQRNKGNFPGRFSGRQFSNSRSEMNVSTLELGDSALYLCASSAGQGVTNEKLFFGSGTQLSVL.

The rearrangement uses TRBV6-6 and TRBJ2-3, with 9 bases identical to TRBD2. V was clipped by 3 bases and J by 2 bases; unmatched bases: 6. The germline gives CDR1 MNHNY, CDR2 SVGAGI (reference sequence). This CDR3 is 16 amino acids long. The CDR3 DNA reads TGTGCCAGCAGTTATACCAGCGGGGGGCTCACAGATACGCAGTATTTT. Its protein is CASSYTSGGLTDTQYF.

This clone has just one count. The chain uses TRBV18 and TRBJ2-2; TRBD1 is a possible D gene (6 bases). Between the trimmed V and J ends, which lost 4 bases and 6 bases, there was a span of 12 bases. The CDR3 loop spans 14 amino acids. The germline CDR1 and CDR2 sequences are KGHSH and LQKENI. CDR3 sequence (DNA): TGTGCCAGCTCACTATACAGGGTTTCCGGGGAGCTGTTTTTT. Its translation: CASSLYRVSGELFF.

V and J are TRBV7-2 and TRBJ1-1; D may be TRBD1 (5 bases). Germline CDR1 and CDR2: SGHTA and FQGNSA. V was cut by 3 bases and J by 3 bases, with 8 bases left in between. The CDR3 spans 13 residues. The chain's CDR3 is CASSLTEHTEAFF. The CDR3 DNA follows: TGTGCCAGCAGCTTGACAGAGCACACTGAAGCTTTCTTT.

The chain is built from TRBV6-1 and TRBJ2-7, with D possibly TRBD2 on 6 matching bases. V lost 2 bases and J 0 bases, leaving 11 bases between the germline ends. Germline assignment: CDR1 MNHNS and CDR2 SASEGT. This CDR3 is built from 15 residues. The CDR3 here is CASSETSSFSYEQYF. The CDR3 nucleotides are TGTGCCAGCAGTGAAACTAGCTCTTTCTCCTACGAGCAGTACTTC.

This sequence joins TRBV2 and TRBJ1-1; a possible D gene is TRBD1 (5 bases). Germline V gene lookup returns CDR1 SNHLY and CDR2 FYNNEI. Trimming left V 5 bases short and J 1 base short, with 11 bases between. The CDR3 sequence is 14 residues long. The CDR3 sequence is CASSRDSSNTEAFF. The CDR3 coding sequence is TGTGCCAGCAGTCGGGACTCATCGAACACTGAAGCTTTCTTT.

The chain carries TRBV4-2 and TRBJ2-3; 7 bases match TRBD2. The junction had 6 bases not matched to a gene; V was cut back by 0 bases and J by 3 bases. Germline loops: CDR1 LGHNA, CDR2 YNFKEQ. This CDR3 is built from 16 residues. CDR3 region: CASSQDPLARTDTQYF. The DNA of the CDR3 is TGTGCCAGCAGCCAAGACCCACTAGCGAGAACAGATACGCAGTATTTT.

DNA of the CDR3: TGTGCCAGCAGCTCCCCCATTGCAGAGGGGGCAGAAAACATTCAGTACTTC. It is translated as CASSSPIAEGAENIQYF. This chain connects TRBV7-2 to TRBJ2-4, with 7 bases identical to TRBD1. Looked up from germline, CDR1 is SGHTA and CDR2 is FQGNSA. J gave up 5 bases and V 4 bases, and 14 bases lay outside the gene matches. This CDR3 spans 17 amino acids.

The J gene is TRBJ1-3, the V gene TRBV4-2; no definite D call. Germline CDR1 and CDR2: LGHNA and YNFKEQ. This CDR3 is built from 14 residues. The V gene lost 5 bases and the J gene lost 0 bases, with 8 bases spanning the gap. The CDR3 DNA reads TGTGCCAGCAGCGGCTCCGTCTCTGGAAACACCATATATTTT. It encodes CASSGSVSGNTIYF.

The chain is built from TRBV11-2 and TRBJ2-2; D ambiguous. The CDR3 totals 15 residues. The V and J ends lost 2 bases and 0 bases respectively, with 7 bases between them. Germline CDR1 is SGHAT and CDR2 is FQNNGV. The DNA for the CDR3 is TGTGCCAGCAGCTTACTAGTTTCGAACACCGGGGAGCTGTTTTTT. Residues: CASSLLVSNTGELFF.

V is TRBV4-1 and J is TRBJ2-7; possible D gene TRBD2, 6 bases. V was pared by 2 bases and J by 3 bases, with 8 bases between. The germline V gene encodes CDR1 MGHRA and CDR2 YSYEKL. The CDR3 has 13 residues. CDR3 DNA sequence: TGCGCCAGCAGCCAACTAGCGCTCTACGAGCAGTACTTC. Residues: CASSQLALYEQYF.